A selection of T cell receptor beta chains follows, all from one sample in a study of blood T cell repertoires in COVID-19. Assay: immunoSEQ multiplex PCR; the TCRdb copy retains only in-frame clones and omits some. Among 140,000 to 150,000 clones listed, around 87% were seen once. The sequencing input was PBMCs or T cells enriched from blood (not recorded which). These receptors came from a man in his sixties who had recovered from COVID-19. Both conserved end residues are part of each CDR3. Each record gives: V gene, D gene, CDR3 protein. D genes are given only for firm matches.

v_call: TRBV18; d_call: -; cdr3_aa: CASSPPLGNEQFF
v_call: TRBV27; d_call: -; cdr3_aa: CASSFGRLTEAFF
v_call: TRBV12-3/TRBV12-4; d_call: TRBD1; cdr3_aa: CASRRQGGYEQYF
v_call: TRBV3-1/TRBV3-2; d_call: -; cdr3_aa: CASSQLQVNSPLHF
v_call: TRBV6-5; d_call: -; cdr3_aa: CASQRNLQFFTEAFF
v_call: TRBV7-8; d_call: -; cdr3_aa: CASSLAGGMNTGELFF
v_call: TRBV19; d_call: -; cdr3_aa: CASIRVLEGPDTQYF
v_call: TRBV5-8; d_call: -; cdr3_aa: CASSFRDFGPLHF
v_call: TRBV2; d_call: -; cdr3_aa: CASLRASYNEQFF
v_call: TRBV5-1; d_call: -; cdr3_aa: CASSLEQITDTQYF
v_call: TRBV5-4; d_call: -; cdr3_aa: CASSGAMNTEAFF
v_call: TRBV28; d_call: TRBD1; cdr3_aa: CASSGNTGQGYGYTF
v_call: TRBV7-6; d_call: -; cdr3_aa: CASSLVGEGYEQFF
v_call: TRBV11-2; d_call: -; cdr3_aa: CASSLDGARQETQYF
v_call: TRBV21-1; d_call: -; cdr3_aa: CASSNRGDRGLRTEAFF
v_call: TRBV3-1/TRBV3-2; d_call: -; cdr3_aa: CASSHGAGSYEQYF
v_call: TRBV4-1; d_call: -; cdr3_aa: CASSQGAFRGSNQPQHF
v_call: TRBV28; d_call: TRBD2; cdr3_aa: CASSFSGSFYEQYF
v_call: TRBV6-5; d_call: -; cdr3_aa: CASRGLETEINGYTF
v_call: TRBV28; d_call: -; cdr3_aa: CASSFRDSIYGYTF
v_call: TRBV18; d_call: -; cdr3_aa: CASSPIGSLDTEAFF
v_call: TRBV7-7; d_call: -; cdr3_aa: CASSLEPSGGYEQYF
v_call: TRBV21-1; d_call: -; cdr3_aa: CASTDLARADEQFF